The 28 T cell receptor beta chains below were found in one sample sequenced in a study of T cells in localized non-small cell lung cancer. Only in-frame clones appear in the TCRdb table, and some are missing; sequencing was by immunoSEQ multiplex PCR. The table lists 70,000 to 75,000 clones, roughly 84% of them singletons. The sample in question was peripheral blood, obtained before any cancer treatment. Receptors were obtained from a female donor over 55 with stage I lung adenocarcinoma.

This clone appeared once. The rearrangement joins TRBV5-6 to TRBJ2-7, with 7 bases identical to TRBD1. Germline V CDR1 and CDR2: SGHDT, YYEEEE. The CDR3 is made up of 15 amino acids. Unmatched junction bases numbered 5, after V lost 0 bases and J lost 2 bases. CDR3 region: CASSLGDSFAYEQYF. For the CDR3, the DNA is TGTGCCAGCAGCTTGGGGGACAGCTTCGCCTACGAGCAGTACTTC.

The J gene is TRBJ2-7, the V gene TRBV14; 7 bases agree with TRBD1. This CDR3 is 15 amino acids long. The J segment lost 4 bases and the V segment lost 0 bases, leaving 6 bases of the junction unmatched. Looked up from germline, CDR1 is SGHDN and CDR2 is FVKESK. In DNA form, the CDR3 reads TGTGCCAGCAGCCAAGATTCTAACAGGGGATACGAGCAGTACTTC. Translation gives CASSQDSNRGYEQYF. The variable domain in full, with the rest retrieved from reference TRBV14 and TRBJ2-7, is EAGVTQFPSHSVIEKGQTVTLRCDPISGHDNLYWYRRVMGKEIKFLLHFVKESKQDESGMPNNRFLAERTGGTYSTLKVQPAELEDSGVYFCASSQDSNRGYEQYFGPGTRLTVT.

This clone is a singleton in its sample. The chain links TRBV5-6 to TRBJ2-7; D is unresolved. Trimming took off 4 bases at V and 8 bases at J, with 16 bases between the two ends. The germline V gene has CDR1 SGHDT and CDR2 YYEEEE. The CDR3 is 13 amino acids. DNA for the CDR3: TGTGCCAGCAGCGACGGTCGGGTCGAAAAGCAGTACTTC. Its translation is CASSDGRVEKQYF.

V is TRBV2 and J is TRBJ2-1, with 8 bases aligning to TRBD2. The CDR3 extends over 14 amino acids. The V gene end was trimmed by 6 bases and the J gene end by 8 bases; junction bases not matched to a gene: 9. CDR1 is SNHLY and CDR2 is FYNNEI in the germline V gene. Written as DNA, the CDR3 is TGTGCCAGCAGCCGATTCGGGGGGGAGTATGAGCAGTTCTTC. Protein product: CASSRFGGEYEQFF. Full variable domain (missing parts from reference TRBV2 and TRBJ2-1): EPEVTQTPSHQVTQMGQEVILRCVPISNHLYFYWYRQILGQKVEFLVSFYNNEISEKSEIFDDQFSVERPDGSNFTLKIRSTKLEDSAMYFCASSRFGGEYEQFFGPGTRLTVL.

Here the CDR3 reads CASRQNLISYNEQFF. The CDR3 DNA reads as TGTGCCAGCAGACAAAACCTTATCTCCTACAATGAGCAGTTCTTC. The V gene is TRBV7-2, the J gene TRBJ2-1, with D hard to call. Germline loops: CDR1 SGHTA, CDR2 FQGNSA. The CDR3 totals 15 residues. The germline V and J ends were trimmed by 6 bases and 0 bases, with 12 bases remaining between them.

This clone has at least ten counts. This chain connects TRBV7-2 to TRBJ1-5; D is undetermined. Trimming left V 1 base short and J 3 bases short, with 10 bases between. Germline CDR1 and CDR2: SGHTA and FQGNSA. The CDR3 consists of 15 residues. CDR3 DNA sequence: TGTGCCAGCAGCTTAGTCGCAGATTACAATCAGCCCCAGCATTTT. Its translation is CASSLVADYNQPQHF.

The chain couples TRBV4-3 to TRBJ2-1; TRBD2 matches 7 bases. This CDR3 region has 15 residues. V lost 0 bases to trimming and J lost 10 bases; unmatched junction nucleotides: 9. Germline CDR1 LGHNA, CDR2 YSLEER. CDR3: CASSQDVGLGNEQFF. DNA of the CDR3: TGCGCCAGCAGCCAAGATGTAGGACTAGGCAACGAGCAGTTCTTC.

This chain uses TRBV4-1 with TRBJ2-4; 9 bases align to TRBD1. V was clipped by 2 bases and J by 8 bases; unmatched bases: 16. Germline values: CDR1 MGHRA, CDR2 YSYEKL. The CDR3 length is 18 residues. The CDR3 region is CASSQRRTGALESHIQYF. The CDR3 bases are TGCGCCAGCAGCCAACGGAGGACAGGGGCCCTCGAGAGTCACATTCAGTACTTC.

The V gene is TRBV7-9, the J gene TRBJ2-5; D gene unclear. Germline-derived CDR1 and CDR2 are SEHNR and FQNEAQ (reference sequence). The CDR3 sequence is 14 residues long. V lost 5 bases and J lost 8, with 18 bases in between. The CDR3 protein is CASSRTDGPQTQYF. The CDR3 DNA reads as TGTGCCAGCAGCAGGACCGACGGGCCCCAAACCCAGTACTTC.

The chain carries TRBV5-1 and TRBJ2-5; perhaps D is TRBD1 or TRBD2 (6 bases each). CDR1 is SGHRS and CDR2 is YFSETQ in the germline V gene. The V and J ends lost 0 bases and 1 base respectively, with 10 bases between them. The CDR3 sequence is 15 residues long. Written as DNA, the CDR3 is TGCGCCAGCAGCTTGGGGGGGGCGAGCCAAGAGACCCAGTACTTC. It translates to CASSLGGASQETQYF. Full variable domain (missing parts from reference TRBV5-1 and TRBJ2-5): KAGVTQTPRYLIKTRGQQVTLSCSPISGHRSVSWYQQTPGQGLQFLFEYFSETQRNKGNFPGRFSGRQFSNSRSEMNVSTLELGDSALYLCASSLGGASQETQYFGPGTRLLVL.

This chain connects TRBV14 to TRBJ1-2; D unclear. Trimming pared 0 bases from V and 4 bases from J, leaving 9 bases between. CDR3 length: 14 residues. Germline lookup yields CDR1 SGHDN and CDR2 FVKESK. CDR3 DNA sequence: TGTGCCAGCAGCCAAGATGGAGCTGTCTATGGCTACACCTTC. Protein product: CASSQDGAVYGYTF.

This chain joins TRBV5-6 and TRBJ2-3, with 9 bases lining up with TRBD2. Germline V gene lookup returns CDR1 SGHDT and CDR2 YYEEEE. The CDR3 length is 14 residues. Trimming cost V 4 bases and J 1 base; bases outside gene matches: 1. CDR3 sequence reads: CASSLAGRTDTQYF. The CDR3 region has the DNA TGTGCCAGCAGCCTAGCGGGGCGCACAGATACGCAGTATTTT.

The V gene is TRBV28, the J gene TRBJ2-5; a possible D gene is TRBD2 (6 bases). In germline, CDR1 is MDHEN, CDR2 SYDVKM. This CDR3 has 17 amino acids. V lost 6 bases and J 6 bases, leaving 26 bases between the germline ends. CDR3 in amino acids: CASRNPGTGVGEKTQYF. The CDR3, as DNA: TGTGCCAGCAGAAACCCCGGGACGGGGGTTGGGGAGAAGACCCAGTACTTC.

The genes are TRBV11-2 and TRBJ2-7; D may correspond to TRBD1 or TRBD2 (5 bases each). CDR3 length: 15 residues. The V end lost 5 bases, the J end lost 6 bases, and 20 bases lay between the germline ends. Per germline, CDR1 SGHAT and CDR2 FQNNGV. CDR3 DNA sequence: TGTGCCAGCAGCCCGCTAGTTGTGGGGGTCGGCGAGCAGTACTTC. Protein: CASSPLVVGVGEQYF.

This clone was picked up one time. V usage is TRBV11-3 and J usage is TRBJ2-2, with D hard to call. In germline, CDR1 is SGHNT, CDR2 YENEEA. V was pared by 3 bases and J by 1 base, with 6 bases between. This CDR3 region has 14 residues. Written as DNA, the CDR3 is TGTGCCAGCAGCTTTGGACGGAACACCGGGGAGCTGTTTTTT. Protein product: CASSFGRNTGELFF.

The CDR3: CASSSPHDRTYEQYF. In DNA, the CDR3 is TGTGCCAGTTCAAGCCCCCATGACAGAACCTACGAGCAGTACTTC. The chain is built from TRBV19 and TRBJ2-7, with a tentative D call TRBD1 (5 bases). From germline, CDR1 is LNHDA and CDR2 SQIVND (reference sequence). V lost 8 bases and J 2 bases, leaving 19 bases between the germline ends. CDR3 length equals 15 residues.

This chain links TRBV28 with TRBJ2-5, with D unresolved. There are 13 residues in the CDR3. Trimming left V 6 bases short and J 0 bases short, with 8 bases between. Germline V gives CDR1 MDHEN, CDR2 SYDVKM. Here the CDR3 DNA reads TGTGCCAGCAGCCTCTCGTACCAAGAGACCCAGTACTTC. Amino acid sequence: CASSLSYQETQYF.

The chain combines TRBV5-6 with TRBJ2-7; maybe TRBD2 (5 bases). The germline V gene encodes CDR1 SGHDT and CDR2 YYEEEE. The V and J ends lost 4 bases and 0 bases respectively, with 11 bases between them. This CDR3 has 14 residues. CDR3 DNA: TGTGCCAGCAGCGGGTCGGGAACCTCCTACGAGCAGTACTTC. Protein sequence: CASSGSGTSYEQYF.

The chain joins TRBV7-9 to TRBJ2-2; no firm D call. CDR3 length: 14 amino acids. Between the trimmed V and J ends, which lost 2 bases and 1 base, there was a span of 5 bases. Germline assignment: CDR1 SEHNR and CDR2 FQNEAQ (reference sequence). The chain's CDR3 is CASSLNRNTGELFF. CDR3 DNA sequence: TGTGCCAGCAGCTTAAACAGGAACACCGGGGAGCTGTTTTTT.

The chain carries TRBV27 and TRBJ1-2, with D perhaps matching TRBD1 (6 bases). Germline V gives CDR1 MNHEY, CDR2 SMNVEV (reference sequence). The CDR3 consists of 15 residues. The V end lost 3 bases, the J end lost 4 bases, and 15 bases lay between the germline ends. The CDR3 protein is CASSLDHRAIYGYTF. The CDR3 DNA is TGTGCCAGCAGTTTGGACCACAGGGCCATCTATGGCTACACCTTC.

CDR3: CASSPGHGAASNTEAFF. Here the CDR3 DNA reads TGTGCCAGCAGCCCTGGACACGGGGCCGCCTCGAACACTGAAGCTTTCTTT. V and J are TRBV7-8 and TRBJ1-1; D might be TRBD1 (5 bases). This CDR3 comprises 17 residues. V dropped 5 bases and J dropped 1 base, with 20 bases sitting between them. CDR1 and CDR2 from the germline V gene are SGHVS and FQNEAQ.

The V call is TRBV18, the J call TRBJ2-7; 12 bases fit TRBD1. Per the germline V gene, CDR1 is KGHSH and CDR2 is LQKENI. V lost 5 bases to trimming and J lost 7 bases; unmatched junction nucleotides: 6. CDR3 length: 14 amino acids. In DNA, the CDR3 is TGTGCCAGCTCAGCCGGGACAGGGGGCGCGGAGCAGTACTTC. Amino acids: CASSAGTGGAEQYF.

The rearrangement links TRBV5-6 to TRBJ2-7; no firm D call. Trimming left V 1 base short and J 3 bases short, with 5 bases between. Germline loops: CDR1 SGHDT, CDR2 YYEEEE. The CDR3 is made up of 12 amino acids. The CDR3, as DNA: TGTGCCAGCAGCTTGACCAACTACGAGCAGTACTTC. This codes for CASSLTNYEQYF.

J is TRBJ1-2 and V is TRBV12-5, with 7 positions matching TRBD1. Germline lookup yields CDR1 LGHNT and CDR2 FRNRAP. The CDR3 is made up of 13 amino acids. After removal of 6 bases from V and 4 bases from J, the junction contained 5 bases not matched to a gene. Here the CDR3 reads CASGRDSGYGYTF. DNA of the CDR3: TGTGCTAGTGGCAGGGACAGTGGCTATGGCTACACCTTC.

The chain carries TRBV5-1 and TRBJ1-6; D perhaps matches TRBD1 (5 bases). V gave up 3 bases and J gave up 7 bases, with 14 bases separating them. CDR3 length: 15 amino acids. CDR1 and CDR2 from the germline V gene are SGHRS and YFSETQ. The CDR3 bases are TGCGCCAGCAGCTGGGGGGGAGACAGAAATTCACCCCTCCACTTT. Translated, it gives CASSWGGDRNSPLHF.

This chain links TRBV13 with TRBJ2-7; D is unclear. The CDR3 consists of 12 residues. V shed 3 bases and J shed 2 bases, with 5 bases lying between them. Germline V CDR1 and CDR2: PRHDT, FYEKMQ (reference sequence). CDR3 protein: CASSFTTYEQYF. In nucleotides, the CDR3 is TGTGCCAGCAGCTTTACTACCTACGAGCAGTACTTC.

This clone has a count of ten or more. The chain uses TRBV6-5 and TRBJ1-2, with a weak D call TRBD1 (6 bases). V lost 6 bases, J lost 2 bases, and 16 bases lay in between. This CDR3 has 15 amino acids. The germline V gene encodes CDR1 MNHEY and CDR2 SVGAGI. The CDR3 DNA sequence: TGTGCCAGCAGCCCAGTGGGGCAGGGGAACTATGGCTACACCTTC. Protein: CASSPVGQGNYGYTF.

This rearrangement joins TRBV5-1 to TRBJ1-2, with D possibly TRBD1 on 6 matching bases. CDR1 SGHRS and CDR2 YFSETQ come from the germline V gene. The CDR3 consists of 12 residues. With 4 bases removed from V and 8 bases from J, the gap between germline ends came to 12 bases. CDR3 protein: CASSPRGGGYTF. The DNA of the CDR3 is TGCGCCAGCAGCCCGCGGGGGGGCGGCTACACCTTC. Full variable domain (outside the CDR3, taken from reference TRBV5-1 and TRBJ1-2): KAGVTQTPRYLIKTRGQQVTLSCSPISGHRSVSWYQQTPGQGLQFLFEYFSETQRNKGNFPGRFSGRQFSNSRSEMNVSTLELGDSALYLCASSPRGGGYTFGSGTRLTVV.